The following is a T cell receptor beta chain sequence with its context. The antigen remains undetermined. Time point reported: sample taken at primary tumor resection. Unsorted tumor, nontumor lung tissue or cryopreserved PBMC supplied the whole RNA. A unique molecular identifier was carried by every single TCR cDNA molecule. TCRdb re-called the 5' RACE reads through MiXCR, storing one row per CDR3 protein. Here the sample spans approximately 13,000 distinct CDR3 sequences, 11% to 15% being singletons. The sample belongs to a study of spatial heterogeneity in lung cancer. The overall study: Unique TCR and UMI combinations averaged more than ten appearances each in raw reads.

General study points: There were more appearances of ubiquitous expanded tumor TCRs in blood at resection than at follow-up.

CDR3 length equals 16 residues. CDR1 is SEHNR, CDR2 FQNEAQ, per germline (reference sequence). V shed 1 base and J 2 bases; nucleotides not matched to a gene: 4. The chain combines TRBV7-9 with TRBJ2-1; 8 nucleotides align to TRBD2. The sequencing here drew on PBMCs, taken at surgery. The source of this sequence is a male donor with early-stage non-small cell lung cancer. The CDR3 sequence: CASSLGRGGPYNEQFF. The CDR3, as DNA: TGTGCCAGCAGCTTAGGACGCGGGGGGCCCTACAATGAGCAGTTCTTC.